The 24 T cell receptor beta chains below come from one sample, sequenced in a study of CD8 T cells in Susac syndrome. The RNA, about 0.45 to 1 ug, was put through reverse transcription using random hexamers. TCRdb re-called the immunoSEQ multiplex PCR reads with MiXCR, one entry per CDR3 protein. The data hold about 200,000 distinct CDR3 sequences, with roughly 92% observed a single time. The sequenced material came from CD4+ T cells from PBMCs. All receptors come from a human donor in good health.

The J gene is TRBJ2-3, the V gene TRBV20-1, with D perhaps TRBD2 (5 bases). From germline, CDR1 is DFQATT and CDR2 SNEGSKA (reference sequence). V was cut by 4 bases and J by 1 base, with 9 bases left in between. The CDR3 runs 13 residues. The DNA for the CDR3 is TGCAGTGCTACACTAGATGGCACAGATACGCAGTATTTT. Its protein product is CSATLDGTDTQYF.

The rearrangement links TRBV13 to TRBJ2-6; D is unresolved. Deletions cut 6 bases from V and 0 bases from J, with 12 bases between. This CDR3 contains 16 residues. Germline CDR1 reads PRHDT; CDR2 reads FYEKMQ (reference sequence). The CDR3 region has the DNA TGTGCCAGCAGTTCCCAAGGCCACTCTGGGGCCAACGTCCTGACTTTC. Its translation: CASSSQGHSGANVLTF. Using reference TRBV13 and TRBJ2-6 for the parts outside the CDR3, the full variable domain is AAGVIQSPRHLIKEKRETATLKCYPIPRHDTVYWYQQGPGQDPQFLISFYEKMQSDKGSIPDRFSAQQFSDYHSELNMSSLELGDSALYFCASSSQGHSGANVLTFGAGSRLTVL.

This rearrangement joins TRBV5-1 to TRBJ2-7; possible D gene TRBD1, 6 bases. With 4 bases removed from V and 4 bases from J, the gap between germline ends came to 15 bases. Germline V lookup: CDR1 SGHRS, CDR2 YFSETQ. The CDR3 covers 14 residues. CDR3: CASSLSGHPYEQYV. DNA for the CDR3: TGCGCCAGCAGCCTATCGGGACACCCGTACGAGCAGTACGTC.

This rearrangement joins TRBV24-1 to TRBJ2-1; D gene ambiguous. Germline-derived CDR1 and CDR2 are KGHDR and SFDVKD. V shed 2 bases and J shed 9 bases, with 13 bases lying between them. This CDR3 is 14 amino acids long. CDR3 bases: TGTGCCACCAGTGATTCCCCAGGTATGGCTGAGCAGTTCTTC. Its protein is CATSDSPGMAEQFF.

This clonotype has just one count. This chain uses TRBV4-1 with TRBJ2-3; no firm D call. The CDR3 consists of 17 residues. Germline V gene lookup returns CDR1 MGHRA and CDR2 YSYEKL. The ends were cut back, 2 bases at V and 0 bases at J, with 15 bases in the middle. The CDR3 reads CASSQPSQAGSTDTQYF. For the CDR3, the DNA is TGCGCCAGCAGCCAACCCTCCCAGGCAGGAAGCACAGATACGCAGTATTTT.

The V and J genes are TRBV28 and TRBJ1-1, with D possibly TRBD1 on 6 matching bases. This CDR3 has 15 residues. Germline CDR1 MDHEN, CDR2 SYDVKM. Trimming took 3 bases from V and 1 from J, leaving 12 bases between them. CDR3 sequence: CASSLSQGTNTEAFF. The CDR3 DNA sequence: TGTGCCAGCAGTTTGAGTCAGGGGACGAACACTGAAGCTTTCTTT.

The V and J genes are TRBV5-1 and TRBJ1-2; D ambiguous. There are 15 residues in the CDR3. In germline, CDR1 is SGHRS, CDR2 YFSETQ. Trimming shortened V by 0 bases and J by 4 bases, and 13 bases separated the two germline ends. The CDR3 spells CASSLAPGSLYGYTF. The CDR3, as DNA: TGCGCCAGCAGCTTGGCCCCCGGCAGCCTCTATGGCTACACCTTC.

The V call is TRBV11-2, the J call TRBJ2-7; the D is unclear. The V gene lost 2 bases and the J gene lost 3 bases, with 11 bases spanning the gap. The length of the CDR3 is 14 residues. Germline CDR1 reads SGHAT; CDR2 reads FQNNGV. The CDR3 is CASSLSYLFYEQYV. CDR3 DNA: TGTGCCAGCAGCTTATCTTACTTATTCTACGAGCAGTACGTC.

The V gene is TRBV7-2, the J gene TRBJ1-2, with D possibly being TRBD1 (5 bases). The CDR3 has 13 amino acids. Trimming took off 7 bases at V and 8 bases at J, with 17 bases between the two ends. The V gene's germline CDR1 is SGHTA and CDR2 FQGNSA. CDR3 in DNA: TGTGCCAGCACCAACAAGGGACTCCAAGGCTACACCTTC. This gives the protein CASTNKGLQGYTF.

The chain carries TRBV20-1 and TRBJ2-7, with D perhaps TRBD1 or TRBD2 (5 bases each). The CDR3 is 14 amino acids. Looked up from germline, CDR1 is DFQATT and CDR2 is SNEGSKA (reference sequence). The V and J ends lost 3 bases and 6 bases respectively, with 18 bases between them. CDR3 DNA: TGCAGTGCTAGTGGGGGTCCCCCGAGGGGCGAGCAGTACTTC. It is translated as CSASGGPPRGEQYF.

This clonotype was detected only once. The genes are TRBV3-1 and TRBJ2-7; D call uncertain. Looked up from germline, CDR1 is LGHDT and CDR2 is YNNKEL (reference sequence). The CDR3 covers 13 residues. V was trimmed by 0 bases and J by 6 bases, leaving 9 bases between them. The CDR3 region is CASSQDNLGEQYF. Here the CDR3 DNA reads TGTGCCAGCAGCCAAGATAACCTGGGCGAGCAGTACTTC.

The chain combines TRBV10-2 with TRBJ2-5, with 11 bases fitting TRBD2. The CDR3 sequence is 15 residues long. Germline V CDR1 and CDR2: WSHSY, SAAADI. The ends lost 6 bases at V and 1 base at J; junction bases unmatched: 4. Here the CDR3 reads CASSRLAGSQETQYF. The CDR3 nucleotides read TGCGCCAGCAGCCGACTAGCGGGGAGCCAAGAGACCCAGTACTTC.

The chain employs TRBV4-1 and TRBJ1-5, with D possibly matching TRBD1 (5 bases). V dropped 4 bases and J dropped 1 base, with 8 bases sitting between them. The CDR3 extends over 14 amino acids. Germline-derived CDR1 and CDR2 are MGHRA and YSYEKL. The CDR3 loop is CASSRQSSNQPQHF. Here the CDR3 DNA reads TGCGCCAGCAGCCGACAGTCGAGCAATCAGCCCCAGCATTTT.

V and J are TRBV28 and TRBJ2-3; D is possibly TRBD2 (6 bases). Trimming shortened V by 1 base and J by 2 bases, and 10 bases separated the two germline ends. From germline, CDR1 is MDHEN and CDR2 SYDVKM. There are 15 residues in the CDR3. The CDR3 nucleotides read TGTGCCAGCAGTTTATCGGGCGGGGCCACAGATACGCAGTATTTT. As protein: CASSLSGGATDTQYF.

This rearrangement joins TRBV25-1 to TRBJ2-6; tentative D call: TRBD1 (6 bases). Germline loops: CDR1 MGHDK, CDR2 SYGVNS. The CDR3 loop spans 15 amino acids. The V and J ends lost 6 bases and 4 bases respectively, with 13 bases between them. This CDR3 is CASSPGAAGANVLTF. The CDR3 DNA follows: TGTGCCAGCAGCCCAGGGGCAGCAGGGGCCAACGTCCTGACTTTC.

The chain employs TRBV5-4 and TRBJ2-1; D ambiguous. Germline CDR1 is SGHNT and CDR2 is YYREEE (reference sequence). The CDR3 totals 17 residues. Trimming shortened V by 0 bases and J by 2 bases, and 15 bases separated the two germline ends. The CDR3 here is CASSLGATASPYNEQFF. The CDR3 DNA sequence: TGTGCCAGCAGCTTGGGGGCAACCGCATCCCCCTACAATGAGCAGTTCTTC.

This chain connects TRBV5-1 to TRBJ2-1, with D uncertain. This CDR3 region has 14 residues. Germline V gene data show CDR1 as SGHRS and CDR2 as YFSETQ. V lost 0 bases and J 5 bases, leaving 9 bases between the germline ends. The CDR3 here is CASSLGQLNNEQFF. For the CDR3, the DNA is TGCGCCAGCAGCTTGGGGCAGCTGAACAATGAGCAGTTCTTC.

The chain couples TRBV12-3 or TRBV12-4 to TRBJ1-1; 7 bases align to TRBD1. Trimming at V came to 6 bases and at J to 0 bases, leaving 7 bases not matched to a gene. This CDR3 comprises 15 residues. The CDR3 loop reads CASSGGGVMNTEAFF. The CDR3 coding sequence is TGTGCCAGCAGCGGAGGGGGCGTAATGAACACTGAAGCTTTCTTT.

The chain has TRBV30 and TRBJ1-4; D is perhaps TRBD1 (5 bases). V gave up 4 bases and J gave up 5 bases, with 14 bases separating them. CDR1 and CDR2 from the germline V gene are GTSNPN and SVGIG (reference sequence). The CDR3 sequence is 14 residues long. The CDR3: CAWIDIGGNEKLFF. In nucleotides, the CDR3 is TGTGCCTGGATCGACATCGGGGGAAATGAAAAACTGTTTTTT. The whole variable domain, remainder taken from reference TRBV30 and TRBJ1-4, is SQTIHQWPATLVQPVGSPLSLECTVEGTSNPNLYWYRQAAGRGLQLLFYSVGIGQISSEVPQNLSASRPQDRQFILSSKKLLLSDSGFYLCAWIDIGGNEKLFFGSGTQLSVL.

V and J are TRBV6-6 and TRBJ1-2; weak D call: TRBD1 (5 bases). Trimming took 2 bases from V and 6 from J, leaving 16 bases between them. The CDR3 is 15 amino acids. Looked up from germline, CDR1 is MNHNY and CDR2 is SVGAGI (reference sequence). CDR3 amino acids: CASSYAGPLVDGYTF. DNA for the CDR3: TGTGCCAGCAGTTACGCAGGGCCCCTAGTCGATGGCTACACCTTC.

The CDR3: CSVDRGSGTDTQYF. The DNA for the CDR3 is TGCAGCGTTGATAGGGGATCCGGCACAGATACGCAGTATTTT. This chain connects TRBV29-1 to TRBJ2-3; D may be TRBD1 (5 bases). This CDR3 spans 14 amino acids. V lost 3 bases to trimming and J lost 1 base, with 11 bases between them. CDR1 and CDR2 from the germline V gene are SQVTM and ANQGSEA.

The chain is built from TRBV3-1 and TRBJ1-2, with TRBD1 as a possible D gene (6 bases). V was clipped by 1 base and J by 7 bases, with 19 bases between them. The CDR3 runs 16 residues. The germline V gene encodes CDR1 LGHDT and CDR2 YNNKEL (reference sequence). The CDR3 DNA follows: TGTGCCAGCAGCCAAGTTGGAACAGGGTACATCTTTGGCTACACCTTC. It yields the protein CASSQVGTGYIFGYTF. The full variable domain, its missing parts supplied by reference TRBV3-1 and TRBJ1-2, is DTAVSQTPKYLVTQMGNDKSIKCEQNLGHDTMYWYKQDSKKFLKIMFSYNNKELIINETVPNRFSPKSPDKAHLNLHINSLELGDSAVYFCASSQVGTGYIFGYTFGSGTRLTVV.

The chain links TRBV9 to TRBJ2-1; a weak D match, TRBD2 (5 bases). Trimming removed 1 base from V and 7 bases from J, with 12 bases in between. CDR3 size: 14 residues. The V gene's germline CDR1 is SGDLS and CDR2 YYNGEE. The CDR3 here is CASSVTGVDNEQFF. In DNA, the CDR3 is TGTGCCAGCAGCGTAACCGGGGTAGATAATGAGCAGTTCTTC.

This chain links TRBV4-3 with TRBJ2-6; D unclear. Germline values: CDR1 LGHNA, CDR2 YSLEER. The V end lost 0 bases, the J end lost 0 bases, and 9 bases lay between the germline ends. There are 17 residues in the CDR3. CDR3 residues: CASSQDPTGSGANVLTF. CDR3 bases: TGCGCCAGCAGCCAAGACCCGACCGGCTCTGGGGCCAACGTCCTGACTTTC.